What follows are 6 T cell receptor beta chains derived from one specimen sequenced in a study of beta chain features in type 1 diabetes. Since all of the isolated RNA was reverse transcribed, expressed TCRB transcripts were what got sequenced. Produced via immunoSEQ multiplex PCR; TCRdb's table is partial and in-frame only. The table includes approximately 360,000 clones, around 12% detected once. Broader study findings: Within each of all four CD4+ subsets, Type 1 diabetes patients had TCRB CDR3s that were moderately but significantly shorter.

Antigens of these TCRs are unknown. Sequencing input: naive CD4+ T cells from blood. Source of these receptors: a woman between 18 and 30 years old with type 1 diabetes.

This clone was seen a handful of times. This rearrangement joins TRBV2 to TRBJ2-7; 7 bases are shared with TRBD1. J was trimmed by 3 bases and V by 6 bases; bases with no gene match: 8. CDR1 SNHLY and CDR2 FYNNEI come from the germline V gene. The CDR3 contains 14 residues. Here the CDR3 reads CASSGTVRDYEQYF. CDR3 coding DNA: TGTGCCAGCAGCGGGACAGTCAGAGACTACGAGCAGTACTTC.

The rearrangement uses TRBV28 and TRBJ2-5, with 9 bases matching TRBD1. This CDR3 is 16 amino acids long. The V gene's germline CDR1 is MDHEN and CDR2 SYDVKM. Trimming at V came to 8 bases and at J to 0 bases, leaving 10 bases not matched to a gene. As DNA, the CDR3 is TGTGCCAGCGGTCTCGGGACAGGGACTTACCAAGAGACCCAGTACTTC. It translates to CASGLGTGTYQETQYF.

A few counts support this clone. J is TRBJ2-7 and V is TRBV28; 8 nucleotides line up with TRBD2. V lost 5 bases to trimming and J lost 0 bases; unmatched junction nucleotides: 6. The CDR3 consists of 15 residues. Germline V gene sequence: CDR1 MDHEN, CDR2 SYDVKM. The CDR3 sequence: CASSLSGTLSYEQYF. Here the CDR3 DNA reads TGTGCCAGCAGTCTTAGCGGGACTCTCTCCTACGAGCAGTACTTC.

The chain has TRBV9 and TRBJ2-2; no clear D. Germline loops: CDR1 SGDLS, CDR2 YYNGEE. The CDR3 covers 15 residues. With 5 bases removed from V and 0 bases from J, the gap between germline ends came to 11 bases. DNA of the CDR3: TGTGCCAGCAGTCCTCGAGTCACGAACACCGGGGAGCTGTTTTTT. The encoded protein is CASSPRVTNTGELFF.

This chain joins TRBV7-2 and TRBJ1-5; 10 positions match TRBD1. Germline CDR1 SGHTA, CDR2 FQGNSA. CDR3 length: 17 residues. V lost 5 bases, J lost 6 bases, and 13 bases stayed unmatched. CDR3 residues: CASSPKGTGVGSQPQHF. The CDR3 DNA reads TGTGCCAGCAGCCCCAAGGGGACAGGGGTGGGGTCTCAGCCCCAGCATTTT.

The rearrangement uses TRBV30 and TRBJ2-1; TRBD2 might be the D (6 bases). V lost 7 bases, J lost 1 base, and 17 bases lay in between. This CDR3 is built from 15 residues. CDR1 is GTSNPN and CDR2 is SVGIG in the germline V gene (reference sequence). CDR3 bases: TGTGCCTCCAAGCCCTTCGCGGGGTCCTACAATGAGCAGTTCTTC. Translation: CASKPFAGSYNEQFF.